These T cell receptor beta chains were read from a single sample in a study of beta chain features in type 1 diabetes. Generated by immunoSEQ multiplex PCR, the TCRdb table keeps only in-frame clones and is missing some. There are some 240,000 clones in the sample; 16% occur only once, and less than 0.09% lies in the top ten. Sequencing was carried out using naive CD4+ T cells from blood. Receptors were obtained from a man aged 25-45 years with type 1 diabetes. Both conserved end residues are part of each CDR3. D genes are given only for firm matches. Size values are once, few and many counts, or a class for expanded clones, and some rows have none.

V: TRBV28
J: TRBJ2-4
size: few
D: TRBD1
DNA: TGTGCCAGCAGTCAGACAGGGAGAGGAAACATTCAGTACTTC
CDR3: CASSQTGRGNIQYF

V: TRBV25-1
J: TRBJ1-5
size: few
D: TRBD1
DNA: TGTGCCAGCAGTGCCGGAACAGGGGGCAATCAGCCCCAGCATTTT
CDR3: CASSAGTGGNQPQHF

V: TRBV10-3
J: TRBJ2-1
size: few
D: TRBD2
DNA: TGTGCCATCAAGGGGACTAGCTTCTATGAGCAGTTCTTC
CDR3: CAIKGTSFYEQFF

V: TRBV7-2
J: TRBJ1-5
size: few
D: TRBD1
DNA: TGTGCCAGCAGTTCGACAGGGGGCAATCAGCCCCAGCATTTT
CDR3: CASSSTGGNQPQHF

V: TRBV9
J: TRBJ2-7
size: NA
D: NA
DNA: TGTGCCAGCCTTGACGAGCAGTACTTC
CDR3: CASLDEQYF

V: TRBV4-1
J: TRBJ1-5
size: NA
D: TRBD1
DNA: TGCGCCAGCAGCCGTTTGCCGGGACAGATCAATCAGCCCCAGCATTTT
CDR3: CASSRLPGQINQPQHF

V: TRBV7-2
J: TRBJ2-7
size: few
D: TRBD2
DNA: TGTGCCAGCAGCTTAGTAGCGGGAGGGACCTACGAGCAGTACTTC
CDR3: CASSLVAGGTYEQYF

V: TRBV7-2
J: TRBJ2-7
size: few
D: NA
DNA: TGTGCCAGCAGCTTGGCTGGACTTAGCTACGAGCAGTACTTC
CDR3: CASSLAGLSYEQYF

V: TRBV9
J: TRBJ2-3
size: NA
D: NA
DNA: TGTGCCAGCAGCGCTACAGGGTCCCCTAGCACAGATACGCAGTATTTT
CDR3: CASSATGSPSTDTQYF

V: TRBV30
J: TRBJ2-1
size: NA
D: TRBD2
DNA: TGTGCCTGGAGTCTCTTGACTAGCGGGGGCTACAATGAGCAGTTCTTC
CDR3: CAWSLLTSGGYNEQFF

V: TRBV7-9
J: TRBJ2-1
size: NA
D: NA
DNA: TGTGCCAGCAGCTTTATTACAGGGTACAATGAGCAGTTCTTC
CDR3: CASSFITGYNEQFF

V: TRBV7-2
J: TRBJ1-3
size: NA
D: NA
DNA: TGTGCCAGCAGCCAAGACTGGGCCGGAAACACCATATATTTT
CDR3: CASSQDWAGNTIYF

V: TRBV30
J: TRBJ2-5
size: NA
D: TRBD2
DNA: TGTGCCTGGAGTCTACCTCTAGCGGGAGGACAGACCCAGTACTTC
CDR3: CAWSLPLAGGQTQYF

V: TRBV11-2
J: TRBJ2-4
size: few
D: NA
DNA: TGTGCCAGCACCTGGAGGCTTGGCAAAAACATTCAGTACTTC
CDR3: CASTWRLGKNIQYF

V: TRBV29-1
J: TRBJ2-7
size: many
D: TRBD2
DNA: TGCAGCGTCTTACTAGCGGGAGCTCGCCACGAGCAGTACTTC
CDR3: CSVLLAGARHEQYF

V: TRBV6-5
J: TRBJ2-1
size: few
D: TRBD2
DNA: TGTGCCAGCAGTTACTCGTTTGCGGGAGGAACCAATGAGCAGTTCTTC
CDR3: CASSYSFAGGTNEQFF

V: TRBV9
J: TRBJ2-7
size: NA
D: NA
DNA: TGTGCCAGCAGCGTAGATCCTGGGGCCACCTACGAGCAGTACTTC
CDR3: CASSVDPGATYEQYF

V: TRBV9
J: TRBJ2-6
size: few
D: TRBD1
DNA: TGTGCCAGCAGCGGACAGGGGACTGGGGCCAACGTCCTGACTTTC
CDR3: CASSGQGTGANVLTF

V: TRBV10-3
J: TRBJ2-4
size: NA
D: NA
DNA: TGTGCCATCAGTGAGCGGGACGGGGACATTCAGTACTTC
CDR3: CAISERDGDIQYF

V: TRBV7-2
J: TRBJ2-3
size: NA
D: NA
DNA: TGTGCCAGCAGCTTAGCGCTCAGCACAGATACGCAGTATTTT
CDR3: CASSLALSTDTQYF

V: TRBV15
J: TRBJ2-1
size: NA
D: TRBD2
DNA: TGTGCCACCAGCAGAGATGGTGATAGCGGGAGACGAAATGAGCAGTTCTTC
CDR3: CATSRDGDSGRRNEQFF

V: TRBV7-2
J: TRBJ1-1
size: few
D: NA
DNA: TGTGCCAGCAGCTTAGTGGTAGGAACTAACACTGAAGCTTTCTTT
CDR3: CASSLVVGTNTEAFF

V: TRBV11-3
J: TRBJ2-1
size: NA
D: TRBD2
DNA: TGTGCCAGCAGCCGAGGACTAGCGGATCACAATGAGCAGTTCTTC
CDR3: CASSRGLADHNEQFF

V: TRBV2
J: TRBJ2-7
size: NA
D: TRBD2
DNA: TGTGCCAGCAATCGACTAGCGGGAGATTACGAGCAGTACTTC
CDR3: CASNRLAGDYEQYF

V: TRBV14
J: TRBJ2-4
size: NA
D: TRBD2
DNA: TGTGCCAGCAGCCAAGGGCTAGCGGGGAGAAAAAAAAACATTCAGTACTTC
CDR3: CASSQGLAGRKKNIQYF

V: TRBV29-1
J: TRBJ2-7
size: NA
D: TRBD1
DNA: TGCAGCGCAAGACAGGGGGCGTCCTACGAGCAGTACTTC
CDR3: CSARQGASYEQYF

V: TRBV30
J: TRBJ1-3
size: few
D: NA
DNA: TGTGCCTGGAGTGTAAATGGAAACACCATATATTTT
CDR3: CAWSVNGNTIYF

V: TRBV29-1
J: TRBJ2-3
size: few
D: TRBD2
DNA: TGCAGCGTGGGGACTAGCGGGAGGGCGTTAGATACGCAGTATTTT
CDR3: CSVGTSGRALDTQYF

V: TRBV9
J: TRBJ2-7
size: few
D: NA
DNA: TGTGCCAGCAGCGTAGGACCAGCGAACTCCTACGAGCAGTACTTC
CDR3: CASSVGPANSYEQYF

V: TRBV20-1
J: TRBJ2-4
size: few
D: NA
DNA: TGCAGTGCGGGGGAGAACATTCAGTACTTC
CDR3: CSAGENIQYF

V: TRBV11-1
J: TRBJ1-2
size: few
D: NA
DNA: TGTGCCAGCAGCCTCAACGGCGGGGACTATGGCTACACCTTC
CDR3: CASSLNGGDYGYTF

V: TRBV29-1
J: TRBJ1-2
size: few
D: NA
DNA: TGCAGCGTTGTGCAGGGGATCAACTATGGCTACACCTTC
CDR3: CSVVQGINYGYTF

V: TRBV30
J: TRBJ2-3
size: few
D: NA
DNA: TGTGCCTGGAATAAGGACTTCCGCACAGATACGCAGTATTTT
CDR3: CAWNKDFRTDTQYF

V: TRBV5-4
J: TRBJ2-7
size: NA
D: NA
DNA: TGTGCCAGCAGTCCACCAGGGTCATCCTACGAGCAGTACTTC
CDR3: CASSPPGSSYEQYF

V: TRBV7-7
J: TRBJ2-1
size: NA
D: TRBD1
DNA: TGTGCTAGCAGCTTAGGACAGGGGGGAAGCTCCTACAATGAGCAGTTCTTC
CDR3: CASSLGQGGSSYNEQFF

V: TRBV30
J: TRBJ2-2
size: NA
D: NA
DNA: TGTGCCTGGACCAACAGGGTTGACACCGGGGAGCTGTTTTTT
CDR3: CAWTNRVDTGELFF

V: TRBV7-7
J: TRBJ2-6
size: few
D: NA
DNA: TGTGCCAGCAGCTCCGGTGGTTCTGGGGCCAACGTCCTGACTTTC
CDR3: CASSSGGSGANVLTF

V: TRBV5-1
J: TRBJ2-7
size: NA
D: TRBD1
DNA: TGCGCCAGCAGCGCCGGGACAGAGAACTACGAGCAGTACTTC
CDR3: CASSAGTENYEQYF

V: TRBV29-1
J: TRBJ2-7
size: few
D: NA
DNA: TGCAGCGTTGAGGACAGCCAAACCTACGAGCAGTACTTC
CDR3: CSVEDSQTYEQYF

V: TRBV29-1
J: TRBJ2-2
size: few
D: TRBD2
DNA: TGCAGCGTTGGCTCTAGCGGGAGAACCGGGGAGCTGTTTTTT
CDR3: CSVGSSGRTGELFF

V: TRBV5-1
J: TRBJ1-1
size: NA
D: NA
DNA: TGCGCCAGCAGCAGGGGGACGGCTGGTGAAGCTTTCTTT
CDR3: CASSRGTAGEAFF

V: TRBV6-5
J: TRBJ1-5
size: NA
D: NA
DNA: TGTGCCAGCAGTTACTCAGGACAGAATCAGCCCCAGCATTTT
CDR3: CASSYSGQNQPQHF

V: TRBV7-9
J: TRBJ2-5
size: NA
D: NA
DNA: TGTGCCAGCAGCTTAGATGTCCAAGAGACCCAGTACTTC
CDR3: CASSLDVQETQYF

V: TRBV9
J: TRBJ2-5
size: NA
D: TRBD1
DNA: TGTGCCAGCAGCGGGGGACAGGGGGCCGAGACCCAGTACTTC
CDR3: CASSGGQGAETQYF

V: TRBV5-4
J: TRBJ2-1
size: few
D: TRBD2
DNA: TGTGCCAGCACCCCGCGGGAGGGCGCATACAATGAGCAGTTCTTC
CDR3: CASTPREGAYNEQFF